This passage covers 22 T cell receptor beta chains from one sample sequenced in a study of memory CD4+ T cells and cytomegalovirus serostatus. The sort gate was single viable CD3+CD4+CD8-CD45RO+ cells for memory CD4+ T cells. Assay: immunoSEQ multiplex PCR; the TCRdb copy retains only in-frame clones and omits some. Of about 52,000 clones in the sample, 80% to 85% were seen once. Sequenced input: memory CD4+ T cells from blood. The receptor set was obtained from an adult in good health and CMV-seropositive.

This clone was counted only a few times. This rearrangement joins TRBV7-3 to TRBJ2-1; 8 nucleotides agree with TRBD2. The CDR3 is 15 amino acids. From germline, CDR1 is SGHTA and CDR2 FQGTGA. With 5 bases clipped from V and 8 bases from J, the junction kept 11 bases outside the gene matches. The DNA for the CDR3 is TGTGCCAGCAGCCCTGTTCCCGGACTAGCCGATGAGCAGTTCTTC. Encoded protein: CASSPVPGLADEQFF.

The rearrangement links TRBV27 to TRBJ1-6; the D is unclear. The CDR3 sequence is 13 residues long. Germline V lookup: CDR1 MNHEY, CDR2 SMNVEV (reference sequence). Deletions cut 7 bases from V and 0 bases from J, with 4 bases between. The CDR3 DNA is TGTGCCAGCAAGAGCTCCTATAATTCACCCCTCCACTTT. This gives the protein CASKSSYNSPLHF.

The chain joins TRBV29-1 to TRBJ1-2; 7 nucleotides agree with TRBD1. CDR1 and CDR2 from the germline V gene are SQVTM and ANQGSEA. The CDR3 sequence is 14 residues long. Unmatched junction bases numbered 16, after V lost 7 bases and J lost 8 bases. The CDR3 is CSAFRTGRSGGYTF. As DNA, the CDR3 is TGCAGCGCCTTCCGGACAGGCCGGTCGGGCGGCTACACCTTC.

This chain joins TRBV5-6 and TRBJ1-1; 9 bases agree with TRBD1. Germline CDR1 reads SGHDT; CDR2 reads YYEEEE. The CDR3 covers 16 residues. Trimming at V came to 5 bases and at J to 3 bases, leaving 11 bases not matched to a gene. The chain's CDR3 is CASRTGTGRDDTEAFF. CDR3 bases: TGTGCCAGCAGAACCGGGACAGGGAGGGACGACACTGAAGCTTTCTTT.

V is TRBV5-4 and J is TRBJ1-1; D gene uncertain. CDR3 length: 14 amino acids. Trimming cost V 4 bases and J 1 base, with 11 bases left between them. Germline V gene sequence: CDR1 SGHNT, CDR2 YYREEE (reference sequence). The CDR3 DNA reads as TGTGCCAGCAGCCCTAAGAGGGAGAACACTGAAGCTTTCTTT. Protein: CASSPKRENTEAFF.

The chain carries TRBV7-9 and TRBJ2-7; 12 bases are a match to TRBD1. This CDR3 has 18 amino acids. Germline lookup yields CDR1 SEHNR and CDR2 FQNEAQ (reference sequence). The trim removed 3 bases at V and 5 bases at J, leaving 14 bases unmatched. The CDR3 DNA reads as TGTGCCAGCAGCTTGGGGACAGGGGGCGTTCGGTACGGAAACGAGCAGTACTTC. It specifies CASSLGTGGVRYGNEQYF. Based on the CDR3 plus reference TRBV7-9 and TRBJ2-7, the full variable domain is DTGVSQNPRHKITKRGQNVTFRCDPISEHNRLYWYRQTLGQGPEFLTYFQNEAQLEKSRLLSDRFSAERPKGSFSTLEIQRTEQGDSAMYLCASSLGTGGVRYGNEQYFGPGTRLTVT.

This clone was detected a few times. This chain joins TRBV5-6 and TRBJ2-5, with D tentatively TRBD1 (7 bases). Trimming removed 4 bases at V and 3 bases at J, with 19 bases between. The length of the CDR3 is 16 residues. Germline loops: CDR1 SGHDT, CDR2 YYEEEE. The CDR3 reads CASSPRQGWEEETQYF. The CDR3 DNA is TGTGCCAGCAGCCCTAGACAGGGATGGGAGGAAGAGACCCAGTACTTC.

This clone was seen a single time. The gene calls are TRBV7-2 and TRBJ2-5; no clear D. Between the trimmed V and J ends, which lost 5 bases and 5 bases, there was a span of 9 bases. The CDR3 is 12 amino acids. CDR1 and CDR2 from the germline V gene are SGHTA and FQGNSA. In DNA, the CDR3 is TGTGCCAGCAGCCCCGGATGGGAGACCCAGTACTTC. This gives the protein CASSPGWETQYF.

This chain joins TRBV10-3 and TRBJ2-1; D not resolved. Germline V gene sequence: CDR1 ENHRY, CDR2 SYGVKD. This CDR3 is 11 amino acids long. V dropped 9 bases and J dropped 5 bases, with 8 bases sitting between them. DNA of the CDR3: TGTGCCATTAGCCCCCACAATGAGCAGTTCTTC. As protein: CAISPHNEQFF.

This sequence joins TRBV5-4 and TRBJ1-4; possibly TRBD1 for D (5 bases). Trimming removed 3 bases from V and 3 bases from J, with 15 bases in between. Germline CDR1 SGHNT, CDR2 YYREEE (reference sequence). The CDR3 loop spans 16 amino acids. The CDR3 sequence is CASSYNARGANEKLFF. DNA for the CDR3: TGTGCCAGCAGCTATAACGCCAGAGGGGCTAATGAAAAACTGTTTTTT.

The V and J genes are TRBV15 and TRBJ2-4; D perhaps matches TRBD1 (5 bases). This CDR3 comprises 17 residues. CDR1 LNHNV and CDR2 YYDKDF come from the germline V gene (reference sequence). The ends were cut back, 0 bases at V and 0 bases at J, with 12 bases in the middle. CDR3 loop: CATSRDGRGSAKNIQYF. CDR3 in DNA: TGTGCCACCAGCAGAGATGGAAGGGGATCAGCCAAAAACATTCAGTACTTC.

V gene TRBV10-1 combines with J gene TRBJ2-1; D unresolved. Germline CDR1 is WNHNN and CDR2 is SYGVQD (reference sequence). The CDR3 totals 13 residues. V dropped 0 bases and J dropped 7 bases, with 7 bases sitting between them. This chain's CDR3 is CASSESGRNEQFF. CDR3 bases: TGCGCCAGCAGTGAGTCCGGTCGGAATGAGCAGTTCTTC.

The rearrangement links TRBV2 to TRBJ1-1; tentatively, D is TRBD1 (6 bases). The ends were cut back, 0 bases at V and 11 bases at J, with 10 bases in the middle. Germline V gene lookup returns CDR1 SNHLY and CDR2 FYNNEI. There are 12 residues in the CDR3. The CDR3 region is CASSEAWGQAFF. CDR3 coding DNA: TGTGCCAGCAGTGAAGCTTGGGGGCAGGCTTTCTTT.

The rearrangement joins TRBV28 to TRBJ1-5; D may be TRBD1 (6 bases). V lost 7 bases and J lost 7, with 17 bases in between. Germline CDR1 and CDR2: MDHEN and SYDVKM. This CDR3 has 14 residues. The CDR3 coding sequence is TGTGCCAGCAAACCGGGGGCGGGGGGGCAGCCCCAGCATTTT. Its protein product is CASKPGAGGQPQHF.

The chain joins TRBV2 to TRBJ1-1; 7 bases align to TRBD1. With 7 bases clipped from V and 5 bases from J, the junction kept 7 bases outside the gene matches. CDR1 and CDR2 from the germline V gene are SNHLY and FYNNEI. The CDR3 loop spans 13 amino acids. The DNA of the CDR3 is TGTGCCAGCAACAACAGGGGTGGTACTGAAGCTTTCTTT. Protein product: CASNNRGGTEAFF.

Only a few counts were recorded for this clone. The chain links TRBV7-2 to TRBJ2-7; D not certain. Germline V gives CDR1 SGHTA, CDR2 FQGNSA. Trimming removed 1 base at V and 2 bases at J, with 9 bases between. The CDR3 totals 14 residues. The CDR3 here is CASSLDGSTYEQYF. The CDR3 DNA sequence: TGTGCCAGCAGCTTAGATGGCTCCACCTACGAGCAGTACTTC.

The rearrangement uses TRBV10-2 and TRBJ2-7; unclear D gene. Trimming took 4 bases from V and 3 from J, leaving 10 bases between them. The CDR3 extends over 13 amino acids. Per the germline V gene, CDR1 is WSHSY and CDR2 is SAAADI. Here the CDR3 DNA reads TGCGCCAGCAGTGGGCACCAGAGCTACGAGCAGTACTTC. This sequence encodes CASSGHQSYEQYF.

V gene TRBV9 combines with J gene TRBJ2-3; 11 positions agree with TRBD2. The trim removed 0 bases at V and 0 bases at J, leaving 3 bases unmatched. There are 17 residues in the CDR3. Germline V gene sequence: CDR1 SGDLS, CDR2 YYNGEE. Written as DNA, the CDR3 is TGTGCCAGCAGCGTAGTCCCTAGCGGGAGGAGCACAGATACGCAGTATTTT. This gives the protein CASSVVPSGRSTDTQYF.

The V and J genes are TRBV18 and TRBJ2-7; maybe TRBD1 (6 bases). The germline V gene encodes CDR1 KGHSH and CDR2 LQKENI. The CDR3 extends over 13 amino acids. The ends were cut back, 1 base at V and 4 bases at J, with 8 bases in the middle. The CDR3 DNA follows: TGTGCCAGCTCACCACGGACAGCTTACGAGCAGTACTTC. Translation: CASSPRTAYEQYF.

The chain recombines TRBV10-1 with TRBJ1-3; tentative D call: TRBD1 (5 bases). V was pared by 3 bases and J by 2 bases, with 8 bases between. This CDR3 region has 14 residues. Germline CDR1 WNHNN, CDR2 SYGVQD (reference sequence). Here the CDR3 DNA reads TGCGCCAGCAGTGATTCGGGACCTGGAAACACCATATATTTT. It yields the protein CASSDSGPGNTIYF.

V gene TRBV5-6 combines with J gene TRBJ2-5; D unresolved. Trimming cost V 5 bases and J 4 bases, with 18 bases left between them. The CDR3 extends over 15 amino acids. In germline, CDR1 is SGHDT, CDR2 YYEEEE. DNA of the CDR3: TGTGCCAGCAGTCTAAGACTCCCGTGGGGAGAGACCCAGTACTTC. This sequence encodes CASSLRLPWGETQYF.

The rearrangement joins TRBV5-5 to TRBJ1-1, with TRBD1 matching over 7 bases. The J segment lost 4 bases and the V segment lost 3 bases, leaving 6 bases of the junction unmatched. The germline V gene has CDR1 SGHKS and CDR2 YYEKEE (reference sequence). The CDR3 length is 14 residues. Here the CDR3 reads CASSWTGFFTEAFF. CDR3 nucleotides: TGTGCCAGCAGCTGGACAGGCTTTTTCACTGAAGCTTTCTTT.